This T cell receptor (beta chain) was observed in a study of blood T cells in healthy people across ages (dated by TCRdb to 2014 to 2015). Concerning the study at large: Template switching captured roughly one uniquely barcoded TCR beta cDNA molecule per two T cells in model experiments. Age-related changes in TCR beta repertoire diversity were measured in the study by deep sequencing normalized with unique cDNA molecular identifiers. Four age groups were formed from the donors: young (average 16 years), middle-aged (around 40), aged (roughly 59) and long-lived (around 80). To avoid experimental bias, donors of different ages were distributed randomly across sequencing lanes. Using the same blood draw, the study looked at two additional independent replicas of 1 million unique cDNA reads for two donors, one aged 18 to 29 and the other aged 80 or older.

The CDR3 covers 15 residues, taking in both the cysteine and the phenylalanine. The kept DNA is CDR3 alone, 45 bases in frame from the first base. The germline V gene supplies CDR1 SGHVS and CDR2 FNYEAQ. The junction shows trimming of 8 bases on V and 4 bases on J, and the gene matches do not reach 12 bases of it. Library creation used 5' RACE. TCRdb records Illumina HiSeq 2500 as the sequencer. The second PCR ran for about 6 to 12 cycles and used a J-beta primer mix along with a sample-barcoded 5' primer. Each TCR beta cDNA molecule received a unique molecular identifier from a template-switch 5' adaptor carrying 12 random nucleotides. Each sample yielded at least 3 million CDR3-containing paired-end reads. All of the RNA was converted into first-strand cDNA using the Mint cDNA synthesis kit, with a TRBC-specific oligonucleotide serving as the primer. Following uracil-DNA glycosylase treatment, a first 18-cycle PCR with universal primers M1SS and BC2_uni_R was performed on all cDNA. Per the original workflow: For normalization, 1 million high-quality reads were randomly selected from each sample, with every read carrying a distinct molecular identifier. Instead of being binned into consensus sequences, reads that shared molecular identifiers were thrown out. MiTCR, with a Q25 quality threshold and the strictest error-elimination algorithm, was used for CDR3 identification, clonotype clustering and error correction. A nonparametric unseen species model using Euler transformation provided a lower-bound estimate of total TCR beta diversity. The public reads were reprocessed in TCRdb via fastp at Q25 and MiXCR, keeping in-frame beta chains. Every distinct CDR3 protein forms one entry, paired with its most common genes and DNA. Here the V and J calls rest on TCRdb's processing, not on the authors' analysis. Present in this sample are about 680,000 distinct CDR3 sequences, 45% to 50% of which were seen just once. 30% to 35% of the sample lies in the top ten.

Concerning this clonotype itself: Its antigen is still unknown. No base quality values were provided; no much bigger clone lies one nucleotide off.

What the study reported, not specific to this receptor: The percentage of naive T cells measured by flow cytometry correlated strongly with observed TCR beta diversity. Compared with the aged group, the long-lived group had more naive CD4+ T cells, fewer expanded clones and increased TCR diversity, suggesting age selection. Donor CMV infection status was unknown, potentially confounding age-related changes in expanded clonotypes. As age increased, observed TCR beta diversity per million T cells dropped in a roughly linear way, and a significant reduction was already evident by age about 40. Estimates of total diversity based on one million sequenced T cells were regarded as lower bounds and as underestimates. Because profiling used bulk unsorted PBMCs, naive and antigen-experienced compartments could not be compared conclusively.

Donors were 30 to 45 systemically healthy Caucasian individuals from Russia aged roughly 6 to 100 years. Approximately 10 milliliters of peripheral blood were collected from each donor into EDTA-treated Vacutainer tubes. Ficoll-Paque density-gradient centrifugation was used to isolate PBMCs, with at least 7 million per sample. Total RNA was extracted from PBMCs with Trizol reagent, with at least 5.5 micrograms obtained per sample. For every donor, flow cytometry on a PBMC aliquot measured the percentage of naive CD45RAhigh/CD27high T cells. Recombination joined TRBV7-6 with TRBJ1-2, with 8 middle bases fitting TRBD1. The sequencing sample was made of blood. The clonotype comes from a woman aged 55 to 70 in good health. In nucleotides, the sequence is TGTGCCAGCGGCCCCAAGGACAGGGCCGTCTATGGCTACACCTTC. Protein translation: CASGPKDRAVYGYTF.